Described below is a single T cell receptor beta chain sequence and its context. Its specificity is not known. This entry belongs to a study of CD8+CD57+ T cells in acquired aplastic anemia. Study information: When averaged, DNA from sorted CD4+ and CD8+ cells came to approximately 3 ug. Study-wide points: Found in both controls and patients were approximately 31 CD8+ CDR3 sequences.

It was genomic DNA that served as the template for profiling TCR beta VDJ and CDR3. MiXCR, applied by TCRdb to the reads, yields one record per CDR3 protein. The repertoire holds 150,000 to 200,000 distinct CDR3 sequences, with nearly 50% as singletons. The CDR3 consists of 15 residues. Germline assignment: CDR1 SNHLY and CDR2 FYNNEI. V was pared by 2 bases and J by 4 bases, with 14 bases between. Selection for sequencing was limited to patients who had shown CD8+CD57+ cell expansion by flow cytometry. Every one of the patients had aplastic anemia (severe, acquired). This sequence originates from a human donor with aplastic anemia. The sample taken for sequencing was sorted CD4+, CD8+, or CD8+CD57+ T cells (not recorded which) from PBMCs. The chain couples TRBV2 to TRBJ1-2; D is possibly TRBD1 (5 bases). The CDR3 DNA sequence: TGTGCCAGCAGTGAACGGGGGGACGGCAGCTATGGCTACACCTTC. Residues: CASSERGDGSYGYTF.